The present TCR beta chain was sequenced within a study of OX40 agonist ivuxolimab in advanced cancers. General observations from the study: At doses 0.1 to 3.0 mg/kg, CD4+ and CD8+ clones expanded.

Concerning this clone itself: Antigen specificity is unknown.

The cohort excluded patients with autoimmune disease history or systemic immunosuppression. This CDR3 spans 13 amino acids. Germline V gene data show CDR1 as MNHNS and CDR2 as SASEGT. Trimming shortened V by 0 bases and J by 3 bases, and 3 bases separated the two germline ends. Assay: immunoSEQ multiplex PCR; the TCRdb copy retains only in-frame clones and omits some. Found here are around 58,000 clones, around 89% of them singletons; the top ten hold approximately 1.4%. The rearrangement links TRBV6-1 to TRBJ2-1; the D is unclear. The specimen was CD4+ or CD8+ T cells sorted from blood, collected in a trial of the OX40 agonist ivuxolimab. This receptor was obtained from an adult with an advanced solid tumor such as melanoma, head and neck, liver or kidney cancer. DNA for the CDR3: TGTGCCAGCAGTGAAGCGCTCTACAATGAGCAGTTCTTC. Translation gives CASSEALYNEQFF.